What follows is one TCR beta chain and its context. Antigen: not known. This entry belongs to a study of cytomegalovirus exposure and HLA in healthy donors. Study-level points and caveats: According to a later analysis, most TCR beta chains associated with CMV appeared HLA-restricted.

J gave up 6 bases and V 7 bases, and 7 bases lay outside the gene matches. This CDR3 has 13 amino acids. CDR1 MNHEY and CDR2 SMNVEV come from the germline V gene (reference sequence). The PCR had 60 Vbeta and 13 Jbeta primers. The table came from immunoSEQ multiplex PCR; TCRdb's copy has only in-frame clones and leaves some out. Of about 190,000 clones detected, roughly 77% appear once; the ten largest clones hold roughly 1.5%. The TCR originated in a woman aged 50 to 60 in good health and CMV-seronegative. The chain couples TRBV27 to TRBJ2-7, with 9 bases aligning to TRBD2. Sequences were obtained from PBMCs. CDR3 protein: CASINAGGREQYF. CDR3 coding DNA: TGTGCCAGCATTAACGCGGGAGGGCGCGAGCAGTACTTC.